Included here is one T cell receptor beta chain sequence, with context. The antigen remains unidentified. The data belong to a study of cytomegalovirus exposure and HLA in healthy donors. The study's findings and limits: Most observed TCR sequences were rare, whereas some public TCRs were detected in many donors. A few of the chains that were CMV-associated were confirmed in vitro to be specific for CMV antigens. A classifier reportedly called cytomegalovirus status with high sensitivity and specificity.

The CDR3 contains 11 residues. Looked up from germline, CDR1 is DFQATT and CDR2 is SNEGSKA (reference sequence). V shed 3 bases and J shed 8 bases, with 10 bases lying between them. TCRdb keeps only in-frame clones here, not all; method: immunoSEQ multiplex PCR. The sample has under 250,000 clones, around 78% seen once. The gene calls are TRBV20-1 and TRBJ1-1; D is possibly TRBD1 (5 bases). Material for sequencing was PBMCs. This TCR derives from a woman in her late teens or twenties in good health and CMV-seronegative. The chain's CDR3 is CSASDRTEAFF. CDR3 DNA: TGCAGTGCTAGTGACCGGACAGAAGCTTTCTTT.